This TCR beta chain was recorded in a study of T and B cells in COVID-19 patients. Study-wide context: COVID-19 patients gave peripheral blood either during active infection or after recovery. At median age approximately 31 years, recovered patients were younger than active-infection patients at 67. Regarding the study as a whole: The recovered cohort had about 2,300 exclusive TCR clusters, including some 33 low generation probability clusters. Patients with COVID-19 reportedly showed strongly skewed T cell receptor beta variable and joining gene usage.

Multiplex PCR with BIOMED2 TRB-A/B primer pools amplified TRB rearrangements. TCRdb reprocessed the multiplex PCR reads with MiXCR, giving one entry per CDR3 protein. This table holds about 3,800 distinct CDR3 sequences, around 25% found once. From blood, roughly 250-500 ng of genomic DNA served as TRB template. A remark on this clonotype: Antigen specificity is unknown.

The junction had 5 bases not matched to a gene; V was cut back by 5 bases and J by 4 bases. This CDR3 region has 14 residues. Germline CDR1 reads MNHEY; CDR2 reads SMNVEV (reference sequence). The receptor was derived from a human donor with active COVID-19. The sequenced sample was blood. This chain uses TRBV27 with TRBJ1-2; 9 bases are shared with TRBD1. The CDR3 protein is CASSHGTGPYGYTF. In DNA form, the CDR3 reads TGTGCCAGCAGTCATGGGACAGGGCCCTATGGCTACACCTTC.